This T cell receptor (beta chain) comes out of a study of shared clonotypes between healthy human individuals. Turning to this clone: What it binds is unknown.

Positive CCR7 selection of CD45RO-negative cells yielded the naive CD8 cells, and terminally differentiated effector memory CD45RA+ cells were excluded. CDR3 length: 15 residues. V dropped 4 bases and J dropped 9; count of bases not matched to a gene: 4. Germline V gene sequence: CDR1 LNHNV, CDR2 YYDKDF (reference sequence). Study-wide results and caveats: Around 5.4% of naive CD4 clonotypes were common to a handful of donors.

Deep-level assay runs were performed. TCRdb keeps only in-frame clones here, not all; method: immunoSEQ multiplex PCR. The repertoire includes about 2.1 million clones, over 85% of them detected once, and about 1.6% sits in the top ten. The clonotype comes from a man younger than 30 in good health. Some clones in this sample may be carry-over from other donors' samples. The V gene is TRBV15, the J gene TRBJ2-1; 15 positions agree with TRBD2. Sequencing was done on a sample of naive CD8+ T cells from PBMCs. For the CDR3, the DNA is TGTGCCACCAGCATCGGACTAGCGGGAGGGGGTGAGCAGTTCTTC. Its translation: CATSIGLAGGGEQFF.